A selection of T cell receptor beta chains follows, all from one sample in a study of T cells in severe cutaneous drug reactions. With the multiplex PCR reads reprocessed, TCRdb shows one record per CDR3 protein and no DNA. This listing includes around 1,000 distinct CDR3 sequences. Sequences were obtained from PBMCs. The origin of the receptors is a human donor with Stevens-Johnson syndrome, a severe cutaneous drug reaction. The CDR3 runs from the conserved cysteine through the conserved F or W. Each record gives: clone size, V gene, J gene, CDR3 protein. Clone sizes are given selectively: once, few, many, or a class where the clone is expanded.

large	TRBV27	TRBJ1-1	CASSPDRATEAFF
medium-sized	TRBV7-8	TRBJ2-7	CASSLTSYEQYF
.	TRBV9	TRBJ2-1	CASSLTSGSDEQFF
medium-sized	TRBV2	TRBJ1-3	CASRQRSGNTIYF
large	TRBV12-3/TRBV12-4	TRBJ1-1	CASSVQGANTEAFF
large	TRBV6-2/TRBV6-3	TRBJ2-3	CASSRGRAFGTDTQYF
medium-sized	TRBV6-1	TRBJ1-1	CASSYGNSWYTEAFF
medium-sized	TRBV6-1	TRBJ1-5	CASSQIVGQPQHF
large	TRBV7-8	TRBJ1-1	CASSLAGTLGTEAFF
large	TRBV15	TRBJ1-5	CATTSRMLQGRFTDQPQHF
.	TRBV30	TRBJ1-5	CAWSEDGDQPQHF
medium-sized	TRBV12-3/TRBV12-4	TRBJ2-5	CASSYDRGIEETQYF
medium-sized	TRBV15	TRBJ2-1	CATSRLTGTGANEQFF
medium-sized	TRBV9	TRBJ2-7	CASSVTLGLAEKDEQYF
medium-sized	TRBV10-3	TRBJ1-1	CAISESRGRDTEAFF